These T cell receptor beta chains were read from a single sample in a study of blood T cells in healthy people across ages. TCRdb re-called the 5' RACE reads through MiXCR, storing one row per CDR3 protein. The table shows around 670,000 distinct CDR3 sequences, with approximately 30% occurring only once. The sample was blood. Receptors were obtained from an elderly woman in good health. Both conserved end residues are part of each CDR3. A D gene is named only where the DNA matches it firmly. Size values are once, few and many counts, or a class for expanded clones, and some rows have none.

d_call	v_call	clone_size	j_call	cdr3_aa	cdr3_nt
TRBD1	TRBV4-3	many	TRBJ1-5	CASSQAWDRGFEPQHF	TGCGCCAGCAGCCAAGCATGGGACAGGGGTTTTGAGCCCCAGCATTTT
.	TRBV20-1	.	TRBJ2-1	CSARDGGISYNEQFF	TGCAGTGCGAGGGACGGAGGAATTTCCTACAATGAGCAGTTCTTC
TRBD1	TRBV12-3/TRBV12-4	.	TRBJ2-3	CATSVGTDVQYF	TGTGCCACCTCGGTGGGGACAGATGTGCAGTATTTT
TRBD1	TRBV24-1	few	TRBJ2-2	CATSAPDRDTGELFF	TGTGCCACCAGTGCTCCTGACAGGGACACCGGGGAGCTGTTTTTT
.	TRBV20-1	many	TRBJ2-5	CSATPGPLRQETQYF	TGCAGTGCTACTCCGGGACCCCTTAGGCAAGAGACCCAGTACTTC
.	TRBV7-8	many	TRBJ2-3	CASSGDRVGTDTQYF	TGTGCCAGCAGTGGAGACCGTGTCGGCACAGATACGCAGTATTTT
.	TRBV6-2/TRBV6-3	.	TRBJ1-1	CASTPGGTEAFF	TGTGCCAGCACCCCCGGAGGCACTGAAGCTTTCTTT
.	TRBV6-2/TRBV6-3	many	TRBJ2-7	CASIRDAGSYEQYF	TGTGCCAGTATACGGGACGCCGGCTCCTACGAGCAGTACTTC
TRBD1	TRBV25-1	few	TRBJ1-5	CASTPYGTAINDSNQPQHF	TGTGCCAGCACACCTTATGGGACAGCGATAAATGATAGCAATCAGCCCCAGCATTTT
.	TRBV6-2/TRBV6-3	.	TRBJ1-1	CASSSTLLAMNTEAFF	TGTGCCAGCAGTTCCACTCTTTTGGCAATGAACACTGAAGCTTTCTTT
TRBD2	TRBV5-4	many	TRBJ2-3	CASSRSSGGSTDTQYF	TGTGCCAGCAGCCGCTCTAGCGGGGGGAGTACAGATACGCAGTATTTT
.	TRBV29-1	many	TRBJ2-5	CSVESPFRGLKETQYF	TGCAGCGTTGAAAGCCCCTTCCGGGGACTGAAAGAGACCCAGTACTTC
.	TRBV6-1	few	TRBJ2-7	CASSEAEGGAEQYF	TGTGCCAGCAGTGAAGCGGAGGGTGGGGCCGAGCAGTACTTC
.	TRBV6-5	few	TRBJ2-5	CASSYSSPNIQETQYF	TGTGCCAGCAGTTACTCTAGCCCCAATATACAAGAGACCCAGTACTTC
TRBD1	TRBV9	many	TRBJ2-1	CASSVAWDRGNNEQFF	TGTGCCAGCAGCGTAGCTTGGGACAGGGGCAACAATGAGCAGTTCTTC
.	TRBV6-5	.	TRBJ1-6	CASSQQPLNNSPLHF	TGTGCCAGCAGTCAACAGCCTTTAAATAATTCACCCCTCCACTTT
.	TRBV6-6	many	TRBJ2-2	CASRHTGELFF	TGTGCCAGCAGACACACCGGGGAGCTGTTTTTT
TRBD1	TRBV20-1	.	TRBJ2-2	CSASGTGANTGERFF	TGCAGTGCTTCCGGGACAGGGGCGAACACCGGGGAGCGGTTTTTT
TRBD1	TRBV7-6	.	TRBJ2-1	CACSLAGTGANEQFF	TGTGCCTGCAGCTTAGCCGGGACAGGGGCCAATGAGCAGTTCTTC
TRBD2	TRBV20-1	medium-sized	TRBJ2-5	CSARVAGSAGARGETQYF	TGCAGTGCTAGAGTCGCGGGATCAGCGGGGGCCCGTGGAGAGACCCAGTACTTC
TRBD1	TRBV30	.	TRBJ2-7	CACSGQANYEQYF	TGTGCCTGCTCGGGACAGGCTAACTACGAGCAGTACTTC
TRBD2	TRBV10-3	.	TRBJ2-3	CAIGGGGRGADTQYF	TGTGCCATCGGAGGTGGCGGGAGGGGCGCAGATACGCAGTATTTT
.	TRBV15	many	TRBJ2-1	CATSRDHSYAYNEQFF	TGTGCCACCAGCAGAGATCACAGTTATGCCTACAATGAGCAGTTCTTC
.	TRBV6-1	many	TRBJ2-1	CASRRGTYNEQFF	TGTGCCAGCAGGAGGGGCACCTACAATGAGCAGTTCTTC
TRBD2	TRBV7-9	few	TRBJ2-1	CASSPGTRVNEQFF	TGTGCCAGCAGCCCCGGGACTAGAGTAAATGAGCAGTTCTTC
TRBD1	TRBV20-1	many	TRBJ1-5	CSAIASPPGTGTANQPQHF	TGCAGTGCCATAGCCTCCCCCCCCGGGACAGGGACGGCGAATCAGCCCCAGCATTTT
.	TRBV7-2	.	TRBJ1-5	CASSLDGVGPQHF	TGTGCCAGCAGCCTAGACGGGGTGGGGCCCCAGCATTTT
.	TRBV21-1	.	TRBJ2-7	CASSAPPLIESYEQYF	TGTGCCAGCAGCGCCCCTCCCCTCATTGAATCCTACGAGCAGTACTTC
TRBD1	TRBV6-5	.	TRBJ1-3	CASSTGAGNTIYF	TGTGCCAGCAGTACAGGGGCTGGAAACACCATATATTTT
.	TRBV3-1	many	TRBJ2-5	CASSQGPVKQETQYF	TGTGCCAGCAGCCAAGGCCCCGTGAAGCAAGAGACCCAGTACTTC
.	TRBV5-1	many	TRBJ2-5	CASSLGVQETQYF	TGCGCCAGCAGCTTGGGGGTCCAAGAGACCCAGTACTTC
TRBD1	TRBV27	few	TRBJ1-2	CASSIQGANYGYTF	TGTGCCAGCAGCATACAGGGGGCTAACTATGGCTACACCTTC
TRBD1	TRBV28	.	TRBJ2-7	CASSSAGTGIYEQYF	TGTGCCAGCAGTTCAGCCGGGACAGGGATTTACGAGCAGTACTTC
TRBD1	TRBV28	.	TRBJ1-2	CANSFGTGGAPVYGYTF	TGTGCCAACAGTTTCGGCACAGGGGGCGCCCCCGTCTATGGCTACACCTTC
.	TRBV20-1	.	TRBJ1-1	CSARDWGGPNTEAFF	TGCAGTGCTAGAGACTGGGGGGGCCCGAACACTGAAGCTTTCTTT
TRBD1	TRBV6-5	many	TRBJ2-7	CASSLTGGGRNEQYF	TGTGCCAGCAGTTTGACAGGGGGCGGAAGGAACGAGCAGTACTTC
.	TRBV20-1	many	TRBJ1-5	CSARWTGDQPQHF	TGCAGTGCTAGATGGACCGGAGATCAGCCCCAGCATTTT
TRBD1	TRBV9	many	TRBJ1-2	CASSVGAGGRYGYTF	TGTGCCAGCAGCGTAGGGGCAGGGGGCAGATATGGCTACACCTTC
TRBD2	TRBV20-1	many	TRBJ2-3	CSALRIAGVTDTQYF	TGCAGTGCTCTTCGGATAGCGGGGGTCACAGATACGCAGTATTTT
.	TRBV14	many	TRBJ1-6	CASSRRGDSSPLHF	TGTGCCAGCAGCCGAAGAGGAGATTCATCACCCCTCCACTTT
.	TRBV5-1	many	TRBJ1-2	CASSLAGDTTLYTF	TGCGCCAGCAGCTTGGCCGGGGACACCACCCTCTACACCTTC
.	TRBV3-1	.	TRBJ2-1	CASSQLDGQETQFF	TGTGCCAGCAGCCAATTAGATGGGCAAGAGACCCAGTTCTTC